A single sample gave rise to the 30 T cell receptor beta chains below, sequenced in a study of radiotherapy plus CTLA-4 blockade in lung cancer. The repertoire was sequenced with immunoSEQ multiplex PCR; TCRdb's copy has only in-frame clones and lacks some. The repertoire holds about 120,000 clones, with roughly 77% as singletons. The sequenced sample was peripheral blood, obtained from a patient treated with radiotherapy plus ipilimumab. The receptors stem from a human donor with non-small cell lung cancer that progressed on radiotherapy plus ipilimumab. Some clones in this sample may be carry-over from other donors' samples.

The genes are TRBV10-1 and TRBJ1-3; TRBD1 might be the D (5 bases). V lost 10 bases, J lost 3 bases, and 19 bases lay in between. This CDR3 contains 15 residues. Per germline, CDR1 WNHNN and CDR2 SYGVQD (reference sequence). The CDR3 region has the DNA TGCGCCACGCCCGAGCCCCGGGGGGATGGAAACACCATATATTTT. It codes for CATPEPRGDGNTIYF.

V is TRBV5-1 and J is TRBJ2-3; D might be TRBD2 (6 bases). Germline V gives CDR1 SGHRS, CDR2 YFSETQ. V was pared by 2 bases and J by 4 bases, with 14 bases between. The CDR3 covers 15 residues. This CDR3 reads CASSFSVGGADTQYF. The CDR3 DNA reads TGCGCCAGCAGCTTCTCGGTGGGCGGGGCAGATACGCAGTATTTT.

In its sample, this clone was seen once. The CDR3 coding sequence is TGTGCCAGCAGCTTAGCCGGGACTAGCGGGGGGAACCAAGAGACCCAGTACTTC. This translates into CASSLAGTSGGNQETQYF. The rearrangement uses TRBV7-2 and TRBJ2-5, with 15 bases fitting TRBD2. The V gene's germline CDR1 is SGHTA and CDR2 FQGNSA. This CDR3 is 18 amino acids long. V lost 0 bases to trimming and J lost 0 bases; unmatched junction nucleotides: 2.

With respect to this clone: Other DNA sequences in this specimen translate into the identical CDR3. The V and J genes are TRBV5-1 and TRBJ1-2; no firm D call. CDR1 SGHRS and CDR2 YFSETQ come from the germline V gene. This CDR3 is 13 amino acids long. V lost 0 bases to trimming and J lost 0 bases, with 3 bases between them. In DNA, the CDR3 is TGCGCCAGCAGCTTGGGCCCTAACTATGGCTACACCTTC. Amino acids: CASSLGPNYGYTF. Supplemented by reference TRBV5-1 and TRBJ1-2, the full variable domain reads KAGVTQTPRYLIKTRGQQVTLSCSPISGHRSVSWYQQTPGQGLQFLFEYFSETQRNKGNFPGRFSGRQFSNSRSEMNVSTLELGDSALYLCASSLGPNYGYTFGSGTRLTVV.

J is TRBJ2-3 and V is TRBV2; 7 bases line up with TRBD2. The CDR3 has 15 residues. Unmatched junction bases numbered 5, after V lost 3 bases and J lost 2 bases. Germline V gene sequence: CDR1 SNHLY, CDR2 FYNNEI. The CDR3, as DNA: TGTGCCAGCAGTGAGCGGCTAGCGGACACAGATACGCAGTATTTT. It is translated as CASSERLADTDTQYF.

This clone has only one observation. V and J are TRBV9 and TRBJ1-1; possible D gene TRBD1, 6 bases. Germline-derived CDR1 and CDR2 are SGDLS and YYNGEE. The CDR3 spans 14 residues. Deletions cut 0 bases from V and 8 bases from J, with 14 bases between. The CDR3: CASSVALMDREAFF. For the CDR3, the DNA is TGTGCCAGCAGCGTAGCATTGATGGACAGAGAAGCTTTCTTT.

The chain joins TRBV7-8 to TRBJ1-2; maybe TRBD1 (5 bases). Germline V CDR1 and CDR2: SGHVS, FQNEAQ. This CDR3 is built from 15 residues. The V end was cut by 4 bases, the J end by 5 bases, with 17 bases between. The CDR3 protein is CASSSAGRAEYGYTF. The CDR3 region has the DNA TGTGCCAGCAGCTCCGCCGGCAGGGCCGAGTATGGCTACACCTTC.

The chain has TRBV5-1 and TRBJ1-6, with 7 bases identical to TRBD1. J was trimmed by 11 bases and V by 0 bases; bases with no gene match: 5. Germline V gene lookup returns CDR1 SGHRS and CDR2 YFSETQ. The CDR3 is 14 amino acids. The CDR3 here is CASSLDRGMAPLHF. The DNA of the CDR3 is TGCGCCAGCAGCTTGGACAGGGGAATGGCACCCCTCCACTTT.

This chain links TRBV5-1 with TRBJ2-1, with D perhaps matching TRBD2 (6 bases). The CDR3 length is 17 residues. V shed 5 bases and J shed 0 bases, with 18 bases lying between them. The germline V gene encodes CDR1 SGHRS and CDR2 YFSETQ. CDR3 DNA: TGCGCCAGCAGGGATTGGAGGGATCCGAGCTCCTACAATGAGCAGTTCTTC. Translation gives CASRDWRDPSSYNEQFF.

There are a few counts of this clone. V gene TRBV28 combines with J gene TRBJ1-2, with unresolved D. Germline V gene data show CDR1 as MDHEN and CDR2 as SYDVKM. V lost 2 bases, J lost 2 bases, and 9 bases lay in between. The CDR3 covers 14 residues. The CDR3 DNA is TGTGCCAGCAGTTTAGTATCAGTAAACTATGGCTACACCTTC. This translates into CASSLVSVNYGYTF.

The sample holds a few counts of this clone. The rearrangement joins TRBV4-2 to TRBJ2-2, with 7 bases aligning to TRBD2. Germline CDR1 reads LGHNA; CDR2 reads YNFKEQ. The CDR3 is 17 residues long. The V segment lost 3 bases and the J segment 7 bases; nucleotides outside the gene matches: 14. CDR3 coding DNA: TGTGCCAGCAGCCAGGGGGTGATAGGGAGGGCGGTCGGGGAGCTGTTTTTT. As protein: CASSQGVIGRAVGELFF.

J is TRBJ1-4 and V is TRBV6-5; no reliable D call. This CDR3 has 16 amino acids. Looked up from germline, CDR1 is MNHEY and CDR2 is SVGAGI. V gave up 2 bases and J gave up 7 bases, with 17 bases separating them. CDR3 in amino acids: CASSYDFYSGGEKLFF. In DNA form, the CDR3 reads TGTGCCAGCAGTTACGACTTTTACTCCGGCGGTGAAAAACTGTTTTTT.

The rearrangement joins TRBV19 to TRBJ1-2, with D uncertain. The V gene lost 7 bases and the J gene lost 8 bases, with 17 bases spanning the gap. The germline V gene encodes CDR1 LNHDA and CDR2 SQIVND (reference sequence). CDR3 length equals 13 residues. CDR3 in amino acids: CASKPTDPGGYTF. The CDR3 DNA reads TGTGCCAGTAAACCAACCGATCCGGGAGGCTACACCTTC. The variable domain in full, with the rest retrieved from reference TRBV19 and TRBJ1-2, is DGGITQSPKYLFRKEGQNVTLSCEQNLNHDAMYWYRQDPGQGLRLIYYSQIVNDFQKGDIAEGYSVSREKKESFPLTVTSAQKNPTAFYLCASKPTDPGGYTFGSGTRLTVV.

The chain combines TRBV29-1 with TRBJ2-3; D may be TRBD2 (5 bases). Germline CDR1 reads SQVTM; CDR2 reads ANQGSEA. V was trimmed by 3 bases and J by 3 bases, leaving 7 bases between them. This CDR3 comprises 12 residues. The CDR3 DNA is TGCAGCGTTGATTCGGGGACAGATACGCAGTATTTT. As protein: CSVDSGTDTQYF.

This clone was detected once. J is TRBJ1-2 and V is TRBV25-1; TRBD1 agrees at 9 bases. The J segment lost 4 bases and the V segment lost 4 bases, leaving 13 bases of the junction unmatched. Germline values: CDR1 MGHDK, CDR2 SYGVNS. The length of the CDR3 is 17 residues. CDR3 region: CASSGSLRDRDRYGYTF. The CDR3 DNA reads TGTGCCAGCAGTGGCTCACTCCGGGACAGGGATCGCTATGGCTACACCTTC.

The chain couples TRBV7-2 to TRBJ2-3; D unresolved. CDR1 SGHTA and CDR2 FQGNSA come from the germline V gene. The length of the CDR3 is 14 residues. V was clipped by 2 bases and J by 2 bases, with 8 bases between them. The CDR3 sequence: CASSLIGPTDTQYF. In DNA, the CDR3 is TGTGCCAGCAGCTTAATCGGGCCCACAGATACGCAGTATTTT.

This rearrangement joins TRBV9 to TRBJ2-5; weak D call: TRBD1 (5 bases). CDR1 is SGDLS, CDR2 YYNGEE, per germline. CDR3 length: 14 residues. V shed 3 bases and J shed 4 bases, with 13 bases lying between them. CDR3 DNA: TGTGCCAGCAGCGCAGACAGCTACCGAGAGACCCAGTACTTC. It codes for CASSADSYRETQYF. Supplemented by reference TRBV9 and TRBJ2-5, the full variable domain reads DSGVTQTPKHLITATGQRVTLRCSPRSGDLSVYWYQQSLDQGLQFLIQYYNGEERAKGNILERFSAQQFPDLHSELNLSSLELGDSALYFCASSADSYRETQYFGPGTRLLVL.

The CDR3 nucleotides read TGCGCCAGCAGCCAAGAGGTAACGGGACAGGGTGATGAAAAACTGTTTTTT. Its translation is CASSQEVTGQGDEKLFF. The rearrangement joins TRBV4-3 to TRBJ1-4; 9 bases align to TRBD1. V trimming: 0 bases; J trimming: 6 bases; junction bases outside the gene matches: 8. The CDR3 is 17 amino acids. Germline V gene sequence: CDR1 LGHNA, CDR2 YSLEER.

The chain joins TRBV28 to TRBJ2-3, with D perhaps matching TRBD1 (5 bases). The V and J ends lost 3 bases and 3 bases respectively, with 10 bases between them. Per germline, CDR1 MDHEN and CDR2 SYDVKM. This CDR3 region has 14 residues. CDR3 nucleotide sequence: TGTGCCAGCAGTTTTTTGCAGGGTACAGATACGCAGTATTTT. It yields the protein CASSFLQGTDTQYF. Full variable domain (remainder filled in from reference TRBV28 and TRBJ2-3): DVKVTQSSRYLVKRTGEKVFLECVQDMDHENMFWYRQDPGLGLRLIYFSYDVKMKEKGDIPEGYSVSREKKERFSLILESASTNQTSMYLCASSFLQGTDTQYFGPGTRLTVL.

This clone came up once. In the same sample, other DNA sequences code for this CDR3. The chain joins TRBV11-1 to TRBJ2-2; 7 positions match TRBD1. The trim removed 5 bases at V and 0 bases at J, leaving 3 bases unmatched. The length of the CDR3 is 15 residues. Germline loops: CDR1 SGHAT, CDR2 FQDESV (reference sequence). The CDR3 DNA is TGTGCCAGCAGCAGACAGGGTACGAACACCGGGGAGCTGTTTTTT. The encoded protein is CASSRQGTNTGELFF.

This clone occurred once. The CDR3 DNA sequence: TGTGCCAGCAGTTTCTTTAGGGCCGACAATCAGCCCCAGCATTTT. Its translation is CASSFFRADNQPQHF. V usage is TRBV28 and J usage is TRBJ1-5, with unresolved D. This CDR3 has 15 amino acids. Germline-derived CDR1 and CDR2 are MDHEN and SYDVKM. Trimming removed 3 bases from V and 3 bases from J, with 12 bases in between.

V gene TRBV18 combines with J gene TRBJ1-1; D remains ambiguous. This CDR3 has 14 amino acids. Germline lookup yields CDR1 KGHSH and CDR2 LQKENI. V shed 2 bases and J shed 2 bases, with 9 bases lying between them. The CDR3 is CASSPVTANTEAFF. In DNA form, the CDR3 reads TGTGCCAGCTCACCAGTGACCGCCAACACTGAAGCTTTCTTT.

This chain uses TRBV5-1 with TRBJ2-1; 8 nucleotides align to TRBD1. CDR1 SGHRS and CDR2 YFSETQ come from the germline V gene. With V trimmed by 1 base and J by 4 bases, 1 base remained unmatched. This CDR3 spans 14 amino acids. The chain's CDR3 is CASSLQGAYNEQFF. For the CDR3, the DNA is TGCGCCAGCAGCTTGCAGGGGGCGTACAATGAGCAGTTCTTC.

The genes are TRBV20-1 and TRBJ1-4; no clear D gene. Trimming stripped 3 bases from V and 8 bases from J, with 7 bases between. This CDR3 comprises 11 residues. Germline V CDR1 and CDR2: DFQATT, SNEGSKA (reference sequence). The CDR3 region is CSARTFEKLFF. The CDR3 bases are TGCAGTGCTAGGACATTCGAAAAACTGTTTTTT.

The chain joins TRBV4-3 to TRBJ1-5, with D perhaps matching TRBD1 (6 bases). The CDR3 spans 15 residues. V lost 0 bases, J lost 5 bases, and 11 bases lay in between. The germline V gene encodes CDR1 LGHNA and CDR2 YSLEER. CDR3 region: CASSQEEGGYQPQHF. The CDR3 DNA follows: TGCGCCAGCAGCCAAGAAGAAGGGGGGTATCAGCCCCAGCATTTT.

CDR3 in amino acids: CASRTTGTPETQYF. CDR3 sequence (DNA): TGTGCCAGCAGAACGACAGGGACCCCAGAGACCCAGTACTTC. This rearrangement joins TRBV27 to TRBJ2-5; 7 bases are shared with TRBD1. CDR1 and CDR2 (germline): MNHEY, SMNVEV (reference sequence). With V trimmed by 6 bases and J by 4 bases, 8 bases remained unmatched. This CDR3 comprises 14 residues.

This chain links TRBV19 with TRBJ2-5; D unclear. The CDR3 has 14 amino acids. V was pared by 3 bases and J by 3 bases, with 11 bases between. In germline, CDR1 is LNHDA, CDR2 SQIVND (reference sequence). CDR3 coding DNA: TGTGCCAGTAGTATCACGCAGTCAGAAGAGACCCAGTACTTC. This codes for CASSITQSEETQYF.

The V and J genes are TRBV12-5 and TRBJ2-3; tentative D call: TRBD1 (6 bases). The germline V gene encodes CDR1 LGHNT and CDR2 FRNRAP. V was pared by 6 bases and J by 2 bases, with 9 bases between. The CDR3 length is 13 residues. The CDR3 here is CASGWDTTDTQYF. For the CDR3, the DNA is TGTGCTAGTGGCTGGGACACCACAGATACGCAGTATTTT.

This chain links TRBV7-5 with TRBJ1-2. TRBV7-5 is a recognized pseudogene. This CDR3 is built from 14 residues. CDR3 DNA sequence: TGTGCCAGAAGCTTAGTCCCAGGGACCTATGGCTACACCTTC. This encodes CARSLVPGTYGYTF.

V gene TRBV5-4 combines with J gene TRBJ2-2; weak D call: TRBD2 (5 bases). The CDR3 loop spans 14 amino acids. V gave up 5 bases and J gave up 5 bases, with 13 bases separating them. CDR1 and CDR2 from the germline V gene are SGHNT and YYREEE (reference sequence). In DNA form, the CDR3 reads TGTGCCAGCAGGGGGAGAGAACAGACCGGGGAGCTGTTTTTT. Translated, it gives CASRGREQTGELFF.